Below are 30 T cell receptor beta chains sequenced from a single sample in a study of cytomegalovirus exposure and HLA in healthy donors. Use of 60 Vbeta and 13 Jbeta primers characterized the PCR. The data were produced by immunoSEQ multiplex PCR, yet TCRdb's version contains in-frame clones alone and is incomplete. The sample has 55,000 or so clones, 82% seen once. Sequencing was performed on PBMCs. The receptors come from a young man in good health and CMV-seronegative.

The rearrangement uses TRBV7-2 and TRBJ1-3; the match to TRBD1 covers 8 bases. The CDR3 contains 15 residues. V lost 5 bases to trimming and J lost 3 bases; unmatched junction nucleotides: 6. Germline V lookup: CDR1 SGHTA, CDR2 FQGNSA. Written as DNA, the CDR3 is TGTGCCAGCAGCCGTGCAGGGGGCTTTGGAAACACCATATATTTT. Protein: CASSRAGGFGNTIYF.

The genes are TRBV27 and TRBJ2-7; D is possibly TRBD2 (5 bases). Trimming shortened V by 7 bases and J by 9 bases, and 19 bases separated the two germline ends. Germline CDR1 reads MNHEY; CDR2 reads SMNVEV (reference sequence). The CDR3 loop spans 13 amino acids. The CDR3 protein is CASKRRPPDGQYF. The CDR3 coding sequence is TGTGCCAGCAAAAGGAGGCCCCCTGACGGGCAGTACTTC.

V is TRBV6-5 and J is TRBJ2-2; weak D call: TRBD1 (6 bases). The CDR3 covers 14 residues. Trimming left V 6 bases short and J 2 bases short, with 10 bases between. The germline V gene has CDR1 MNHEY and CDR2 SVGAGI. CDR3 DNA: TGTGCCAGCAGATCGGGACACAACACCGGGGAGCTGTTTTTT. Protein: CASRSGHNTGELFF.

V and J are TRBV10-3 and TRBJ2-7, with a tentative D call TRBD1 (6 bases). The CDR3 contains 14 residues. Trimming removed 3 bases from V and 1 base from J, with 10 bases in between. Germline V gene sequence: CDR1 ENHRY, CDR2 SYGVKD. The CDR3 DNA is TGTGCCATCAGTGACAGGGGATTATCCTACGAGCAGTACTTC. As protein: CAISDRGLSYEQYF.

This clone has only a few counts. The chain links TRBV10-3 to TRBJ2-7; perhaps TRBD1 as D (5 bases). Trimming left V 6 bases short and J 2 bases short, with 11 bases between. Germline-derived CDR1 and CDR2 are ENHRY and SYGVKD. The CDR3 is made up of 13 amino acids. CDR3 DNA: TGTGCCATCAGGGCGACAGATACCTACGAGCAGTACTTC. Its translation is CAIRATDTYEQYF.

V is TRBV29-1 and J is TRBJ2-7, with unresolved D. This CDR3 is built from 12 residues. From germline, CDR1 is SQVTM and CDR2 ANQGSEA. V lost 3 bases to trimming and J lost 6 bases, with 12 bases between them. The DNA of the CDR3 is TGCAGCGTTGATAAGGAGCTTGGCGAGCAGTACTTC. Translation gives CSVDKELGEQYF.

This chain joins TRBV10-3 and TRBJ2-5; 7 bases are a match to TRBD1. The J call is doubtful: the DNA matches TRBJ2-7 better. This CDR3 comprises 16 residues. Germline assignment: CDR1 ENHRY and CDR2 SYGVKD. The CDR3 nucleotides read TGTGCCATCAGTGAGTCGAGGGGGCAATTCCCCTACGAGCAGTACTTC. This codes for CAISESRGQFPYEQYF.

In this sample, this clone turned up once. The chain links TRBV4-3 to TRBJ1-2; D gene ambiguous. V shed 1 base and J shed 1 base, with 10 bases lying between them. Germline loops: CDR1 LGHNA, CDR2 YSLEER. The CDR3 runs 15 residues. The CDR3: CASSQVYSLNYGYTF. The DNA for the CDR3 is TGCGCCAGCAGCCAAGTATACAGCCTTAACTATGGCTACACCTTC.

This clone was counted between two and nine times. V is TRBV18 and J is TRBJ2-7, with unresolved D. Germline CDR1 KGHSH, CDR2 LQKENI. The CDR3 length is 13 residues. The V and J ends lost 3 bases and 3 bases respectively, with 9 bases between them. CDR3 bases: TGTGCCAGCTCACCGGCGGTGGGCTACGAGCAGTACTTC. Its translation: CASSPAVGYEQYF.

DNA of the CDR3: TGTGCCAGCAGTTCACAGGGAATGGGCCACGAGCAGTACTTC. This encodes CASSSQGMGHEQYF. The chain links TRBV2 to TRBJ2-7, with a weak D call TRBD1 (6 bases). The V and J ends lost 5 bases and 5 bases respectively, with 16 bases between them. CDR1 is SNHLY and CDR2 is FYNNEI in the germline V gene. This CDR3 spans 14 amino acids.

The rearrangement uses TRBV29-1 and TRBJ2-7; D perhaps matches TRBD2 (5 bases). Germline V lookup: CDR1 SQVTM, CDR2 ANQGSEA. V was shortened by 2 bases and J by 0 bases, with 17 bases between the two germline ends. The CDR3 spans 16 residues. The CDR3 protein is CSVEIPGEVRSYEQYF. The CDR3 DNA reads TGCAGCGTTGAAATCCCCGGGGAAGTTCGCTCCTACGAGCAGTACTTC.

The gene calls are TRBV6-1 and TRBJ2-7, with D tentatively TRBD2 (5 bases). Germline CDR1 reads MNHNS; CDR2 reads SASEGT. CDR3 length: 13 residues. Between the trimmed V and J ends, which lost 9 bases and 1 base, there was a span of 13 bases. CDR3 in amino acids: CASAAVVSYEQYF. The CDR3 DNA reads TGTGCCAGTGCAGCGGTAGTTTCCTACGAGCAGTACTTC.

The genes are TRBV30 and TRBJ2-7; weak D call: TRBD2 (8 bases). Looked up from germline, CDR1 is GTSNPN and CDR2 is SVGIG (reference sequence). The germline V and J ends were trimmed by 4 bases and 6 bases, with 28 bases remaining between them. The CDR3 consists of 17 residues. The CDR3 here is CAWNRGGSEWRGPEQYF. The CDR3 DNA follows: TGTGCCTGGAACCGGGGGGGTTCAGAGTGGAGGGGGCCCGAGCAGTACTTC. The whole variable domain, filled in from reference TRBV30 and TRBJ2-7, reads SQTIHQWPATLVQPVGSPLSLECTVEGTSNPNLYWYRQAAGRGLQLLFYSVGIGQISSEVPQNLSASRPQDRQFILSSKKLLLSDSGFYLCAWNRGGSEWRGPEQYFGPGTRLTVT.

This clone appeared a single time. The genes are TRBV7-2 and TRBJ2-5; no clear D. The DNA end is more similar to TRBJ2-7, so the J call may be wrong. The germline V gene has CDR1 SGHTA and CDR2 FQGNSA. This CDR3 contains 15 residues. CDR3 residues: CASSSPRRSSYEQYF. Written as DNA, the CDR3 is TGTGCCAGCAGCTCACCCCGAAGAAGCTCCTACGAGCAGTACTTC.

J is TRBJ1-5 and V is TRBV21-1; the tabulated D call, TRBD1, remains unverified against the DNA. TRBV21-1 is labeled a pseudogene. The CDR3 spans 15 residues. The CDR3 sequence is CASRGPNKGNQPQHF. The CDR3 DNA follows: TGTGCCAGCAGGGGCCCTAACAAGGGCAATCAGCCCCAGCATTTT.

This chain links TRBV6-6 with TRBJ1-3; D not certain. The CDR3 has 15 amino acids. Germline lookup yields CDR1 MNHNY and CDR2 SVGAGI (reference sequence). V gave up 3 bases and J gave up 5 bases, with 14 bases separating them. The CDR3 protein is CASSYSGSVRNTIYF. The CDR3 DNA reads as TGTGCCAGCAGTTATAGCGGCAGCGTGCGAAACACCATATATTTT.

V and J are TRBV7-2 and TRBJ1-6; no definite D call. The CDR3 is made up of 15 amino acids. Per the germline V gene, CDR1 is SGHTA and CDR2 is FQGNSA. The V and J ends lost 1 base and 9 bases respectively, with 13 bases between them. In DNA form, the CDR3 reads TGTGCCAGCAGCTTAGAGAGGAGGGTCTCTTCACCCCTCCACTTT. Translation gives CASSLERRVSSPLHF.

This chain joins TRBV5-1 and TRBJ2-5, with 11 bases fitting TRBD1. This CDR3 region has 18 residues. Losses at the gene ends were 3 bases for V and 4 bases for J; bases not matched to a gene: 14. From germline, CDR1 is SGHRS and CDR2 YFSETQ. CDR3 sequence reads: CASSSTSKDRGRLETQYF. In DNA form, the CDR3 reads TGCGCCAGCAGCTCCACCTCTAAGGACAGGGGGCGCCTAGAGACCCAGTACTTC.

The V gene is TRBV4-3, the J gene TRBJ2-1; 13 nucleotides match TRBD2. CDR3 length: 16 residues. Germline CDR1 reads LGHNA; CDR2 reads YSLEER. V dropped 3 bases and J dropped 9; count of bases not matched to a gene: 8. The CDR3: CASSHRTSGGASEQFF. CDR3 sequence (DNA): TGCGCCAGCAGCCACCGTACTAGCGGGGGGGCCTCTGAGCAGTTCTTC.

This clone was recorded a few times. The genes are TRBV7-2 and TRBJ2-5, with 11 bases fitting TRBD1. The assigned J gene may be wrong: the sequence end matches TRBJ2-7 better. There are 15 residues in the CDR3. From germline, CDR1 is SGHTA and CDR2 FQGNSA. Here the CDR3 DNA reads TGTGCCAGCGCGCTTAAGGGACAGGGGGCCTACGAGCAGTACTTC. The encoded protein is CASALKGQGAYEQYF.

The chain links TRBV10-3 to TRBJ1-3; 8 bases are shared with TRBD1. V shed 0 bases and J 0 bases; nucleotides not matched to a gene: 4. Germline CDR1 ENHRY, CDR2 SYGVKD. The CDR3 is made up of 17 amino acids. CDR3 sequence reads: CAISESPGQGSGNTIYF. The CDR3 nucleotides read TGTGCCATCAGTGAGTCTCCCGGACAGGGCTCTGGAAACACCATATATTTT.

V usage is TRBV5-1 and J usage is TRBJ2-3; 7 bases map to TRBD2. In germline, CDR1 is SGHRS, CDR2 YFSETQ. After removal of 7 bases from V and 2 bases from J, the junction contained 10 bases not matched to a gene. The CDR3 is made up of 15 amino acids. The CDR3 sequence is CASGRDYAITDTQYF. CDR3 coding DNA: TGCGCCAGCGGCAGGGACTACGCGATCACAGATACGCAGTATTTT.

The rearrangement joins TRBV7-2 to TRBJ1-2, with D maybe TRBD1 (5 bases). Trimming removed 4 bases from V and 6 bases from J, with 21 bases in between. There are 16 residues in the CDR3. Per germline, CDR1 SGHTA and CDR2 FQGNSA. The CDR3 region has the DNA TGTGCCAGCAGCTCTGGGGGGACCCGAAAGGTGGATGGCTACACCTTC. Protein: CASSSGGTRKVDGYTF.

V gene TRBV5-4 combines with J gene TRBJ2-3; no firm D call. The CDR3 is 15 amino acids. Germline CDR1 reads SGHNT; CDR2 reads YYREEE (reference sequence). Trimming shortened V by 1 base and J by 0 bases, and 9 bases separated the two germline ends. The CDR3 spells CASSLMSASTDTQYF. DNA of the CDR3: TGTGCCAGCAGCTTGATGAGTGCCAGCACAGATACGCAGTATTTT. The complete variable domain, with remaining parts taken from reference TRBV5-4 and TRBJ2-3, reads ETGVTQSPTHLIKTRGQQVTLRCSSQSGHNTVSWYQQALGQGPQFIFQYYREEENGRGNFPPRFSGLQFPNYSSELNVNALELDDSALYLCASSLMSASTDTQYFGPGTRLTVL.

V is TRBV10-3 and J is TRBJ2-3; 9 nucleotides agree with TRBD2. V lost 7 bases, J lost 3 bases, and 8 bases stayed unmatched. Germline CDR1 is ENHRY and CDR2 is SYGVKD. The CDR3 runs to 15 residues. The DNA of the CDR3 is TGTGCCATCACCCACGCAGCGGGAGGAACAGATACGCAGTATTTT. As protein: CAITHAAGGTDTQYF.

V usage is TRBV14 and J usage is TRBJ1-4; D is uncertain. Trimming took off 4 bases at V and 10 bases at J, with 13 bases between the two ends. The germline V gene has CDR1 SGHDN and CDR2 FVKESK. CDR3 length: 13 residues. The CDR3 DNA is TGTGCCAGCAGCCTCGGCGAGGCCAGAAAACTGTTTTTT. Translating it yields CASSLGEARKLFF.

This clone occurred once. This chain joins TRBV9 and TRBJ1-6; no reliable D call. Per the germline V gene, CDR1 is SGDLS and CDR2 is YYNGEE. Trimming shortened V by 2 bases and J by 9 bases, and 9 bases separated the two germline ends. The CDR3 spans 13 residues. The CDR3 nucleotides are TGTGCCAGCAGCGTTAAAGAGGGTTCACCCCTCCACTTT. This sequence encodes CASSVKEGSPLHF.

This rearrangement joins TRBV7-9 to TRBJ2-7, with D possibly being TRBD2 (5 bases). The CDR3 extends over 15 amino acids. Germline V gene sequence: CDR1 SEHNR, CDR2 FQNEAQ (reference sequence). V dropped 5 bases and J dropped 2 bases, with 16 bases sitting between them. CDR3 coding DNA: TGTGCCAGCAGCCCAACGGAGGCTGGGACCTACGAGCAGTACTTC. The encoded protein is CASSPTEAGTYEQYF.

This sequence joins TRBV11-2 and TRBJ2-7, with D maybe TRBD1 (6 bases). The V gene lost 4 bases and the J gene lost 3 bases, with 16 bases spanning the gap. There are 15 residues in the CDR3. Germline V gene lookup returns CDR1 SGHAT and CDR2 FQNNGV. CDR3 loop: CASSSRQALGYEQYF. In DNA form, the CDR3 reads TGTGCCAGCAGCTCACGACAGGCCCTGGGCTACGAGCAGTACTTC. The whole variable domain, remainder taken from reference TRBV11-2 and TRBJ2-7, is EAGVAQSPRYKIIEKRQSVAFWCNPISGHATLYWYQQILGQGPKLLIQFQNNGVVDDSQLPKDRFSAERLKGVDSTLKIQPAKLEDSAVYLCASSSRQALGYEQYFGPGTRLTVT.

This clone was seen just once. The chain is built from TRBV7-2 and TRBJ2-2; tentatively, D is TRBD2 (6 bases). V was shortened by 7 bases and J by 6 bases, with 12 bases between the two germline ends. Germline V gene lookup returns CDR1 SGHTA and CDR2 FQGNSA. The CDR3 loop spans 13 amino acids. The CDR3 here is CASNLGGPGELFF. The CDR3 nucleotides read TGTGCCAGCAACCTCGGGGGACCCGGGGAGCTGTTTTTT.